This T cell receptor (beta chain) was sequenced during a study of blood T cell repertoires in COVID-19. V shed 0 bases and J 5 bases; nucleotides not matched to a gene: 4. The CDR3 consists of 15 residues. Germline assignment: CDR1 SGHVS and CDR2 FQNEAQ. Measured with immunoSEQ multiplex PCR; TCRdb has only the in-frame clones, and not every one. In the table there are about 270,000 clones, roughly 86% of which are singletons. Sequencing was done on a sample of peripheral blood. The sequence was collected from a man between 40 and 49 years old who had recovered from COVID-19. J is TRBJ1-1 and V is TRBV7-8; 9 positions agree with TRBD1. The CDR3 loop is CASSLALTGGTEAFF. CDR3 DNA sequence: TGTGCCAGCAGCTTAGCGTTGACAGGGGGGACTGAAGCTTTCTTT.